A selection of T cell receptor beta chains follows, all from one sample in a study of cytomegalovirus exposure and HLA in healthy donors. Measured with immunoSEQ multiplex PCR; TCRdb has only the in-frame clones, and not every one. The sample shows more than 80,000 clones, about four fifths of them seen only once. Sequencing was done on a sample of PBMCs. Receptors were obtained from a man aged 18 to 29 in good health and CMV-seropositive. The CDR3 runs from the conserved cysteine through the conserved F or W. The D gene is left open where the match is weak. Some rows mark clone size as missing; the rest say once, few, many or name a class of expanded clone.

d_gene: NA
abundance: once
v_gene: TRBV5-6
j_gene: TRBJ2-1
CDR3nt: TGTGCCAGCAGCTTGGTAGCCATTGAGCAGTTCTTC
CDR3aa: CASSLVAIEQFF

d_gene: NA
abundance: NA
v_gene: TRBV19
j_gene: TRBJ2-3
CDR3nt: TGTGCCAGTAGTCTCTTATCAGATACGCAGTATTTT
CDR3aa: CASSLLSDTQYF

d_gene: TRBD1
abundance: NA
v_gene: TRBV6-6
j_gene: TRBJ1-2
CDR3nt: TGTGCCAGCAGTTACCAGACAGGGCGGTATGGCTACACCTTC
CDR3aa: CASSYQTGRYGYTF

d_gene: NA
abundance: NA
v_gene: TRBV5-4
j_gene: TRBJ2-3
CDR3nt: TGTGCCAGCAGCCCAAACCCCTCCTCGGGGCAGTATTTT
CDR3aa: CASSPNPSSGQYF

d_gene: TRBD2
abundance: NA
v_gene: TRBV14
j_gene: TRBJ2-1
CDR3nt: TGTGCCAGCAGCTACGGGAGGGCTTTCTACAATGAGCAGTTCTTC
CDR3aa: CASSYGRAFYNEQFF

d_gene: TRBD2
abundance: NA
v_gene: TRBV9
j_gene: TRBJ2-3
CDR3nt: TGTGCCAGCAGCGTGGGGGGGTCGGCAGATACGCAGTATTTT
CDR3aa: CASSVGGSADTQYF

d_gene: TRBD1
abundance: NA
v_gene: TRBV25-1
j_gene: TRBJ2-3
CDR3nt: TGTGCCAGCAGCATCCGGACAGGGTACACAGATACGCAGTATTTT
CDR3aa: CASSIRTGYTDTQYF

d_gene: TRBD2
abundance: few
v_gene: TRBV25-1
j_gene: TRBJ2-7
CDR3nt: TGTGCCAGCAGTGAAGCTGTGGCGGGAGGTATGTACGAGCAGTACTTC
CDR3aa: CASSEAVAGGMYEQYF

d_gene: NA
abundance: NA
v_gene: TRBV28
j_gene: TRBJ1-1
CDR3nt: TGTGCCAGCAGTTATGGGAGGAACACTGAAGCTTTCTTT
CDR3aa: CASSYGRNTEAFF

d_gene: NA
abundance: NA
v_gene: TRBV19
j_gene: TRBJ1-1
CDR3nt: TGTGCCAGTAGGAGGGGAGGGGTTTCGGACACTGAAGCTTTCTTT
CDR3aa: CASRRGGVSDTEAFF

d_gene: NA
abundance: few
v_gene: TRBV6-6
j_gene: TRBJ2-7
CDR3nt: TGTGCCGTAGCAGGGGAGGGGAAGGTCCAGTACTTC
CDR3aa: CAVAGEGKVQYF

d_gene: TRBD1
abundance: NA
v_gene: TRBV28
j_gene: TRBJ1-5
CDR3nt: TGTGCCAGCAGTTTAACGACAGGGGGCCAGCCCCAGCATTTT
CDR3aa: CASSLTTGGQPQHF

d_gene: NA
abundance: NA
v_gene: TRBV9
j_gene: TRBJ2-2
CDR3nt: TGTGCCAGCCGGGGGGCGAGCACCGGGGAGCTGTTTTTT
CDR3aa: CASRGASTGELFF

d_gene: TRBD1
abundance: many
v_gene: TRBV5-4
j_gene: TRBJ1-1
CDR3nt: TGTGCCAGCACCCGGTTGGGACAGAGACAGAACACTGAAGCTTTCTTT
CDR3aa: CASTRLGQRQNTEAFF

d_gene: TRBD2
abundance: NA
v_gene: TRBV7-2
j_gene: TRBJ2-7
CDR3nt: TGTGCCAGCAATCCTAGCGGGGGGCGCTACGAGCAGTACTTC
CDR3aa: CASNPSGGRYEQYF

d_gene: TRBD2
abundance: NA
v_gene: TRBV6-4
j_gene: TRBJ2-1
CDR3nt: TGTGCCAGCAAGCGGAATAGCGGGTCTTCCCAATTGAGTTACAATGAGCAGTTCTTC
CDR3aa: CASKRNSGSSQLSYNEQFF

d_gene: TRBD1
abundance: NA
v_gene: TRBV6-5
j_gene: TRBJ1-2
CDR3nt: TGTGCCAGCAGACCACAGGGGGGGTATGGCTACACCTTC
CDR3aa: CASRPQGGYGYTF

d_gene: NA
abundance: NA
v_gene: TRBV2
j_gene: TRBJ2-7
CDR3nt: TGTGCCAGCAAGAAACGGGAGTCGTACGAGCAGTACTTC
CDR3aa: CASKKRESYEQYF

d_gene: NA
abundance: NA
v_gene: TRBV7-6
j_gene: TRBJ2-1
CDR3nt: TGTGCCAGCAGCTCGGGGGCCCGGGACAGCTCCTACAATGAGCAGTTCTTC
CDR3aa: CASSSGARDSSYNEQFF

d_gene: TRBD1
abundance: NA
v_gene: TRBV4-1
j_gene: TRBJ2-5
CDR3nt: TGCGCCAGCAGCCCCACAGGGGCGGGTGCGTACCAAGAGACCCAGTACTTC
CDR3aa: CASSPTGAGAYQETQYF

d_gene: NA
abundance: NA
v_gene: TRBV6-5
j_gene: TRBJ2-5
CDR3nt: TGTGCCAGCAGTGTCCGCGTGTCGGGAGAGACCCAGTACTTC
CDR3aa: CASSVRVSGETQYF

d_gene: NA
abundance: NA
v_gene: TRBV28
j_gene: TRBJ1-2
CDR3nt: TGTGCCAGCAGTCCTCGACAGTTGTATGGCTACACCTTC
CDR3aa: CASSPRQLYGYTF

d_gene: NA
abundance: few
v_gene: TRBV5-6
j_gene: TRBJ1-1
CDR3nt: TGTGCCAGCAGCTTGGCCGTGTCCACTGAAGCTTTCTTT
CDR3aa: CASSLAVSTEAFF

d_gene: NA
abundance: NA
v_gene: TRBV2
j_gene: TRBJ1-2
CDR3nt: TGTGCCAGCAGTACAACAGGGTTAGAGGGCTACACCTTC
CDR3aa: CASSTTGLEGYTF

d_gene: TRBD1
abundance: NA
v_gene: TRBV6-5
j_gene: TRBJ2-1
CDR3nt: TGTGCCAGCACCTCGGGGGGGACAGGGGGCGATGAGCAGTTCTTC
CDR3aa: CASTSGGTGGDEQFF

d_gene: NA
abundance: NA
v_gene: TRBV2
j_gene: TRBJ2-5
CDR3nt: TGTGCCAGCAGTCTCGGGTGGCGAGAGACCCAGTACTTC
CDR3aa: CASSLGWRETQYF

d_gene: TRBD2
abundance: NA
v_gene: TRBV27
j_gene: TRBJ2-1
CDR3nt: TGTGCCAGCAGACTAGCGGGCTACAATGAGCAGTTCTTC
CDR3aa: CASRLAGYNEQFF

d_gene: TRBD2
abundance: NA
v_gene: TRBV5-1
j_gene: TRBJ2-5
CDR3nt: TGCGCCAGCAGCTTAGCGGGAGGGTACCAAGAGACCCAGTACTTC
CDR3aa: CASSLAGGYQETQYF

d_gene: NA
abundance: NA
v_gene: TRBV6-5
j_gene: TRBJ2-7
CDR3nt: TGTGCCAGCAGTCTCCCGGCGCGGATCGAGCAGTACTTC
CDR3aa: CASSLPARIEQYF

d_gene: NA
abundance: NA
v_gene: TRBV2
j_gene: TRBJ1-5
CDR3nt: TGTGCCAGCCGGGCGGGGGCGCCTGACAATCAGCCCCAGCATTTT
CDR3aa: CASRAGAPDNQPQHF

d_gene: TRBD1
abundance: once
v_gene: TRBV5-8
j_gene: TRBJ1-5
CDR3nt: TGTGCCAGCAGCCGAAGACAGGGCGGCAATCAGCCCCAGCATTTT
CDR3aa: CASSRRQGGNQPQHF

d_gene: NA
abundance: NA
v_gene: TRBV2
j_gene: TRBJ1-1
CDR3nt: TGTGCCAGCAGTGGGCGAGGGTACCACGCCCTAGCTGAAGCTTTCTTT
CDR3aa: CASSGRGYHALAEAFF

d_gene: TRBD2
abundance: few
v_gene: TRBV6-1
j_gene: TRBJ2-1
CDR3nt: TGTGCCAGCAGTCAACTAGCGGGGGTTGAGCAGTTCTTC
CDR3aa: CASSQLAGVEQFF